This T cell receptor beta chain was sequenced during a study of blood T cell repertoires in COVID-19. Study-level background: The United States, Italy and Spain were the sources of the acute and convalescent COVID-19 samples.

Across 20 to 25 US areas, participants ranged in age from about 18 to 100 years. Assignments of participants to cohorts depended upon their own reported clinical history. The CDR3 is 15 residues long. V lost 11 bases, J lost 4 bases, and 23 bases lay in between. From germline, CDR1 is ENHRY and CDR2 SYGVKD. Original processing notes: Cell counts per sample came from amplifying reference gene primers. Clones were sequenced by immunoSEQ multiplex PCR, and TCRdb holds only the in-frame ones, with some missing. That table supplies the V and J calls and clone size; D and trimming were determined from the DNA. Here the sample spans 180,000 or so clones, 82% being singletons.

Sequencing was performed on PBMCs or T cells enriched from blood (not recorded which). This TCR was sampled from a man aged 45-60 years who had recovered from COVID-19. The genes are TRBV10-3 and TRBJ1-2; TRBD1 might be the D (6 bases). The CDR3 is CAATRSGQTLYGYTF. In DNA form, the CDR3 reads TGTGCCGCCACTCGTTCCGGACAGACTCTCTATGGCTACACCTTC.